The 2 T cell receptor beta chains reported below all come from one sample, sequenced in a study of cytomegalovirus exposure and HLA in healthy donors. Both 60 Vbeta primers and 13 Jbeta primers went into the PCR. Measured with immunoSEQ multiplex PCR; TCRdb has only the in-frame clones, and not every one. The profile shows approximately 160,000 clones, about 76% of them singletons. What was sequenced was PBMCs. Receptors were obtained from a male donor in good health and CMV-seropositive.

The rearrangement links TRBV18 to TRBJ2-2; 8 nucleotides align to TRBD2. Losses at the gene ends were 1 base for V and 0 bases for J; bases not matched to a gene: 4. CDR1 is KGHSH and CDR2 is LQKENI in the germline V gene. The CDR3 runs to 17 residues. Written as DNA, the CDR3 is TGTGCCAGCTCACCACGGGTGACTAGCGCGAACACCGGGGAGCTGTTTTTT. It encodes CASSPRVTSANTGELFF.

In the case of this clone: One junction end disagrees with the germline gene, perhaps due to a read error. CDR3 region: CVSRSGTGMDTQYF. CDR3 DNA sequence: TGTGTCAGCAGGTCCGGGACAGGTATGGATACGCAGTATTTT. V is TRBV7-9 and J is TRBJ2-3; 8 bases fit TRBD1. Germline values: CDR1 SEHNR, CDR2 FQNEAQ (reference sequence). CDR3 length: 14 residues. The full variable domain, with the rest looked up from reference TRBV7-9 and TRBJ2-3, is DTGVSQNPRHKITKRGQNVTFRCDPISEHNRLYWYRQTLGQGPEFLTYFQNEAQLEKSRLLSDRFSAERPKGSFSTLEIQRTEQGDSAMYLCVSRSGTGMDTQYFGPGTRLTVL.